These 26 T cell receptor beta chains came from one sample sequenced in a study of blood T cell repertoires in COVID-19. Produced via immunoSEQ multiplex PCR; TCRdb's table is partial and in-frame only. The sample lists about 220,000 clones, 70% to 90% occurring once. Sequencing used PBMCs or T cells enriched from blood (not recorded which). These receptor sequences come from a middle-aged woman with acute COVID-19.

The chain joins TRBV23-1 to TRBJ1-6; D uncertain. TRBV23-1 is designated an ORF whose function remains uncertain. The CDR3 covers 13 residues. Trimming stripped 2 bases from V and 16 bases from J, with 15 bases between. The CDR3 protein is CASSQPLREDLHF. In nucleotides, the CDR3 is TGCGCCAGCAGTCAACCCCTCCGGGAGGATCTCCACTTT.

The genes are TRBV18 and TRBJ1-2, with D perhaps TRBD1 (5 bases). The CDR3 runs 19 residues. From germline, CDR1 is KGHSH and CDR2 LQKENI. Trimming removed 3 bases from V and 4 bases from J, with 27 bases in between. CDR3 in DNA: TGTGCCAGCTCACCTCTACTTACAACCCGCGACAGCACCATCTATGGCTACACCTTC. It is translated as CASSPLLTTRDSTIYGYTF.

This rearrangement joins TRBV4-3 to TRBJ2-2; D is perhaps TRBD2 (6 bases). The CDR3 is 16 residues long. Germline lookup yields CDR1 LGHNA and CDR2 YSLEER. Trimming stripped 0 bases from V and 3 bases from J, with 11 bases between. The CDR3 DNA is TGCGCCAGCAGCCAAGAAGGAGGGGTGTACACCGGGGAGCTGTTTTTT. Amino acids: CASSQEGGVYTGELFF.

This rearrangement joins TRBV19 to TRBJ1-1, with D perhaps TRBD1 (5 bases). The V and J ends lost 9 bases and 6 bases respectively, with 20 bases between them. Germline CDR1 LNHDA, CDR2 SQIVND (reference sequence). The length of the CDR3 is 14 residues. The CDR3 nucleotides are TGTGCCAGCGAGTTGATGGAGGGGACTTCTGAAGCTTTCTTT. Residues: CASELMEGTSEAFF.

The gene calls are TRBV3-1 (or the pseudogene TRBV3-2) and TRBJ1-2; D unresolved. Germline CDR1 is LGHDT and CDR2 is YNNKEL (reference sequence). The length of the CDR3 is 14 residues. The V end lost 1 base, the J end lost 4 bases, and 10 bases lay between the germline ends. In DNA form, the CDR3 reads TGTGCCAGCAGCCAAGGGCAGACAAGCTATGGCTACACCTTC. Translating it yields CASSQGQTSYGYTF.

The chain recombines TRBV29-1 with TRBJ2-3, with TRBD1 matching over 9 bases. The length of the CDR3 is 15 residues. The V gene's germline CDR1 is SQVTM and CDR2 ANQGSEA. V was pared by 6 bases and J by 5 bases, with 12 bases of the junction left unmatched. The CDR3 spells CSVVAWDREVDTQYF. DNA for the CDR3: TGCAGCGTCGTGGCATGGGACAGGGAGGTAGATACGCAGTATTTT.

This clone was observed a handful of times. The chain carries TRBV20-1 and TRBJ1-2; no clear D. Trimming left V 5 bases short and J 8 bases short, with 12 bases between. This CDR3 has 11 amino acids. In germline, CDR1 is DFQATT, CDR2 SNEGSKA (reference sequence). The CDR3 here is CSAAPGGGYTF. CDR3 nucleotides: TGCAGTGCTGCCCCGGGTGGCGGCTACACCTTC.

This clone was seen a handful of times. V gene TRBV27 combines with J gene TRBJ1-2; D gene unclear. The CDR3 contains 14 residues. In germline, CDR1 is MNHEY, CDR2 SMNVEV (reference sequence). The V end lost 5 bases, the J end lost 7 bases, and 17 bases lay between the germline ends. CDR3 in DNA: TGTGCCAGCAGTGCCCTCGGCGGGATACGTGGCTACACCTTC. Translating it yields CASSALGGIRGYTF.

The J gene is TRBJ2-3, the V gene TRBV7-2; TRBD2 agrees at 8 bases. CDR3 size: 15 residues. In germline, CDR1 is SGHTA, CDR2 FQGNSA. The trim removed 6 bases at V and 2 bases at J, leaving 7 bases unmatched. Written as DNA, the CDR3 is TGTGCCAGCAGAGGGGCGGGGGGATCCACAGATACGCAGTATTTT. It codes for CASRGAGGSTDTQYF.

A few counts support this clone. J is TRBJ2-6 and V is TRBV10-3; tentative D call: TRBD1 (6 bases). V lost 3 bases to trimming and J lost 0 bases, with 12 bases between them. The length of the CDR3 is 17 residues. Germline V gene lookup returns CDR1 ENHRY and CDR2 SYGVKD. The CDR3 coding sequence is TGTGCCATCAGTGAACCGACAGGTAGCTCTGGGGCCAACGTCCTGACTTTC. It translates to CAISEPTGSSGANVLTF.

This chain links TRBV7-2 with TRBJ1-4; D is ambiguous. The germline gives CDR1 SGHTA, CDR2 FQGNSA. The CDR3 sequence is 16 residues long. Trimming cost V 2 bases and J 4 bases, with 14 bases left between them. The CDR3 nucleotides read TGTGCCAGCAGCTTACGGTCGCGGCAGAGTAATGAAAAACTGTTTTTT. It yields the protein CASSLRSRQSNEKLFF.

This sequence joins TRBV7-2 and TRBJ1-2; 8 nucleotides align to TRBD1. The CDR3 is 15 residues long. Germline CDR1 SGHTA, CDR2 FQGNSA. Trimming took 1 base from V and 6 from J; bases not matched to a gene: 7. This CDR3 reads CASSLVWTGSHGYTF. The CDR3 DNA is TGTGCCAGCAGCTTAGTTTGGACAGGGAGCCATGGCTACACCTTC.

The chain combines TRBV19 with TRBJ2-7, with 9 bases aligning to TRBD1. J was trimmed by 6 bases and V by 3 bases; bases with no gene match: 6. Germline V gene data show CDR1 as LNHDA and CDR2 as SQIVND (reference sequence). CDR3 length: 14 residues. CDR3 residues: CASSMNRGPAEQYF. The CDR3 nucleotides are TGTGCCAGTAGTATGAACAGGGGGCCTGCCGAGCAGTACTTC.

This chain links TRBV10-1 with TRBJ2-1; TRBD1 is a possible D gene (6 bases). This CDR3 spans 12 amino acids. V was trimmed by 3 bases and J by 8 bases, leaving 8 bases between them. CDR1 WNHNN and CDR2 SYGVQD come from the germline V gene (reference sequence). CDR3 bases: TGCGCCAGCAGTGATTCAGGGGATGAGCAGTTCTTC. It specifies CASSDSGDEQFF.

The chain carries TRBV5-6 and TRBJ1-1, with D perhaps matching TRBD1 (5 bases). In germline, CDR1 is SGHDT, CDR2 YYEEEE. V lost 4 bases and J lost 7, with 11 bases in between. This CDR3 is built from 12 residues. The CDR3 reads CASSPGGVEAFF. The DNA for the CDR3 is TGTGCCAGCAGCCCCGGGGGGGTTGAAGCTTTCTTT.

The chain uses TRBV7-2 and TRBJ2-7; TRBD2 aligns across 8 bases. The trim removed 1 base at V and 6 bases at J, leaving 8 bases unmatched. CDR1 SGHTA and CDR2 FQGNSA come from the germline V gene. CDR3 length: 15 residues. CDR3 sequence: CASSLDGGALIEQYF. In nucleotides, the CDR3 is TGTGCCAGCAGCTTAGACGGGGGGGCTTTGATCGAGCAGTACTTC.

The chain has TRBV7-2 and TRBJ1-6; 7 bases agree with TRBD1. V lost 2 bases and J lost 5; bases outside the gene matches: 3. CDR1 and CDR2 from the germline V gene are SGHTA and FQGNSA. The CDR3 consists of 15 residues. The CDR3 DNA follows: TGTGCCAGCAGCTTATCGGGACAGCATAATTCACCCCTCCACTTT. Protein sequence: CASSLSGQHNSPLHF.

V gene TRBV2 combines with J gene TRBJ1-2, with D perhaps TRBD1 (6 bases). Trimming took off 7 bases at V and 5 bases at J, with 14 bases between the two ends. This CDR3 has 13 amino acids. Germline lookup yields CDR1 SNHLY and CDR2 FYNNEI. Here the CDR3 DNA reads TGTGCCAGCAAGTTAAAGACAGGTTATGGCTACACCTTC. It is translated as CASKLKTGYGYTF.

The chain joins TRBV11-2 to TRBJ2-3, with 9 bases identical to TRBD2. V dropped 0 bases and J dropped 3; count of bases not matched to a gene: 7. Germline lookup yields CDR1 SGHAT and CDR2 FQNNGV. CDR3 length: 17 amino acids. CDR3 DNA sequence: TGTGCCAGCAGCTTAGATTGGCGCGGGGGGGCGACAGATACGCAGTATTTT. This gives the protein CASSLDWRGGATDTQYF.

V gene TRBV4-1 combines with J gene TRBJ1-3; no reliable D call. The CDR3 consists of 14 residues. Trimming stripped 3 bases from V and 1 base from J, with 7 bases between. Looked up from germline, CDR1 is MGHRA and CDR2 is YSYEKL. The CDR3 is CASSHLWSGNTIYF. In DNA form, the CDR3 reads TGCGCCAGCAGCCATCTATGGTCTGGAAACACCATATATTTT.

The rearrangement joins TRBV7-9 to TRBJ2-3, with TRBD2 identical over 7 bases. Germline assignment: CDR1 SEHNR and CDR2 FQNEAQ (reference sequence). The ends lost 1 base at V and 2 bases at J; junction bases unmatched: 6. The CDR3 is made up of 16 amino acids. The CDR3 spells CASSLEPAGPTDTQYF. The DNA of the CDR3 is TGTGCCAGCAGCTTAGAACCAGCGGGGCCCACAGATACGCAGTATTTT.

This chain connects TRBV11-3 to TRBJ1-1; D gene ambiguous. Trimming shortened V by 1 base and J by 7 bases, and 10 bases separated the two germline ends. Per the germline V gene, CDR1 is SGHNT and CDR2 is YENEEA. The CDR3 is 13 amino acids. The CDR3 region is CASSLVSFGEAFF. The CDR3 nucleotides are TGTGCCAGCAGCTTAGTCAGTTTTGGTGAAGCTTTCTTT. The entire variable domain, with the rest obtained from reference TRBV11-3 and TRBJ1-1, is as follows: EAGVVQSPRYKIIEKKQPVAFWCNPISGHNTLYWYLQNLGQGPELLIRYENEEAVDDSQLPKDRFSAERLKGVDSTLKIQPAELGDSAVYLCASSLVSFGEAFFGQGTRLTVV.

V usage is TRBV10-3 and J usage is TRBJ2-2; 8 bases map to TRBD1. Germline lookup yields CDR1 ENHRY and CDR2 SYGVKD. J gave up 7 bases and V 3 bases, and 10 bases lay outside the gene matches. This CDR3 has 16 amino acids. CDR3 region: CAISDQGARGGGELFF. CDR3 coding DNA: TGTGCCATCAGTGACCAGGGGGCGCGTGGAGGCGGGGAGCTGTTTTTT.

The genes are TRBV3-1 (or the pseudogene TRBV3-2) and TRBJ2-7, with 13 bases matching TRBD2. Per the germline V gene, CDR1 is LGHDT and CDR2 is YNNKEL (reference sequence). The ends lost 1 base at V and 1 base at J; junction bases unmatched: 7. The CDR3 length is 18 residues. The DNA of the CDR3 is TGTGCCAGCAGCCAAGGCCGGAGGACTAGCGGGGGATCCTACGAGCAGTACTTC. Amino acids: CASSQGRRTSGGSYEQYF.

This clone was seen a single time. The chain links TRBV3-1 (or the pseudogene TRBV3-2) to TRBJ1-1, with 7 positions matching TRBD1. The CDR3 spans 13 residues. The germline V gene encodes CDR1 LGHDT and CDR2 YNNKEL (reference sequence). The trim removed 4 bases at V and 8 bases at J, leaving 7 bases unmatched. In DNA form, the CDR3 reads TGTGCCAGCAGCCGATGGGCAGGGGGGGAAGCTTTCTTT. This codes for CASSRWAGGEAFF.

The chain recombines TRBV7-9 with TRBJ2-5; 10 positions match TRBD1. The ends lost 4 bases at V and 5 bases at J; junction bases unmatched: 4. This CDR3 is 14 amino acids long. Germline-derived CDR1 and CDR2 are SEHNR and FQNEAQ (reference sequence). The CDR3 nucleotides are TGTGCCAGCAGCTCGGCGGACAGGGGGGAGACCCAGTACTTC. It translates to CASSSADRGETQYF.